This T cell receptor (beta chain) derives from a study of T cell repertoires in cytomegalovirus infection. In TCRdb, the reads were re-called with MiXCR into one record per CDR3 protein. The sample shows approximately 990,000 distinct CDR3 sequences, roughly 31% of them seen only once. Study conclusions and caveats: CMV carriers having the relevant HLA were flagged by cumulative public TCR beta family frequency. HLA-C-restricted CMV clonotypes gave the most frequent clonotype in two of eight donors.

The germline V gene encodes CDR1 MNHEY and CDR2 SVGAGI. The CDR3 loop spans 13 amino acids. Trimming pared 2 bases from V and 4 bases from J, leaving 6 bases between. Concerning this clonotype: Its antigen is unidentified.

Sequenced here: cultured CD8+ T cells from PBMCs, sampled from culture after CMV antigen stimulation. The V call is TRBV6-5, the J call TRBJ2-1; D is unclear. The sequence was collected from a human donor in good health (CMV status not recorded). Some clones in this sample may be carry-over from other donors' samples. CDR3 coding DNA: TGTGCCAGCAGTTACCGCAGATACAATGAGCAGTTCTTC. Encoded protein: CASSYRRYNEQFF.